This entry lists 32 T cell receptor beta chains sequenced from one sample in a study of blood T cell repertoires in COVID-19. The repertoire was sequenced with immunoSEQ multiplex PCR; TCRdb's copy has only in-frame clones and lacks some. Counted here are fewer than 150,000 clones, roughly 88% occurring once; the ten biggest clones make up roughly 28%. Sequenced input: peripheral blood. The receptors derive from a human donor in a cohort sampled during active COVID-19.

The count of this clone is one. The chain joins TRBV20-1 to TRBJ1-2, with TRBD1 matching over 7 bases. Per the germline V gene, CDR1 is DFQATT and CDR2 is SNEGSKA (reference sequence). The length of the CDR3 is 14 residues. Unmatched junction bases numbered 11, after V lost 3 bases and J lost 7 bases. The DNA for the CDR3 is TGCAGTGCTAGTGAGCAGGGACAGTGGAGTGGCTACACCTTC. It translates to CSASEQGQWSGYTF.

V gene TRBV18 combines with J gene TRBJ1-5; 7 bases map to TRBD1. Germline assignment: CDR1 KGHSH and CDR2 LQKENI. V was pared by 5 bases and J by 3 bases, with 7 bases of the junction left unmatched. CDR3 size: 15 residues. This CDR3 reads CASSSGQADNQPQHF. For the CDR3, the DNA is TGTGCCAGCTCATCCGGACAGGCAGACAATCAGCCCCAGCATTTT.

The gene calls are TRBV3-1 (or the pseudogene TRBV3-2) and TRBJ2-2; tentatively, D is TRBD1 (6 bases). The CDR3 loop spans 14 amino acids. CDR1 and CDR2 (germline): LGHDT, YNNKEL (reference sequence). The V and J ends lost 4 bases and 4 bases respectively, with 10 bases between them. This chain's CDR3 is CASSRDRTTGELFF. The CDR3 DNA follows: TGTGCCAGCAGCCGCGACAGGACCACCGGGGAGCTGTTTTTT.

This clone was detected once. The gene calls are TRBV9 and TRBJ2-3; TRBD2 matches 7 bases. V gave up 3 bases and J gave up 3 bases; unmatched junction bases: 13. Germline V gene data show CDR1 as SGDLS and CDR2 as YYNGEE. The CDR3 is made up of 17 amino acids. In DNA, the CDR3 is TGTGCCAGCAGCGCTAGCTGGTGGGCGGGGGATACAGATACGCAGTATTTT. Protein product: CASSASWWAGDTDTQYF.

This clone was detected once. CDR3 DNA: TGTGCCAGTAGTGGGGGACTTCGTATGGAGCAGTACTTC. It yields the protein CASSGGLRMEQYF. This chain joins TRBV19 and TRBJ2-7, with a tentative D call TRBD2 (6 bases). The CDR3 sequence is 13 residues long. Germline CDR1 reads LNHDA; CDR2 reads SQIVND (reference sequence). V was clipped by 5 bases and J by 7 bases, with 15 bases between them.

The DNA of the CDR3 is TGTGCCAGCAGCCCCTGGGGGGGGACATCGAACACCGGGGAGCTGTTTTTT. Its translation: CASSPWGGTSNTGELFF. The chain joins TRBV7-9 to TRBJ2-2, with D possibly matching TRBD2 (7 bases). The germline gives CDR1 SEHNR, CDR2 FQNEAQ (reference sequence). The V end was cut by 5 bases, the J end by 0 bases, with 16 bases between. The CDR3 runs to 17 residues.

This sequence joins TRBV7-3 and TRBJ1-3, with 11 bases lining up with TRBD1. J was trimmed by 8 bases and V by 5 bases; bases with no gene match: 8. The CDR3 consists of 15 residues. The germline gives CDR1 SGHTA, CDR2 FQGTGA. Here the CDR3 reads CASSRTGGYGDTIYF. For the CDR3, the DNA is TGTGCCAGCAGCCGGACAGGGGGCTATGGGGACACCATATATTTT.

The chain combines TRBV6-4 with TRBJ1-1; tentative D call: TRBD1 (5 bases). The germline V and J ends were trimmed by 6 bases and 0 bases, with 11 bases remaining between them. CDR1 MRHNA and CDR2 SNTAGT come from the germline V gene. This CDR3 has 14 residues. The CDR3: CASRRGGLNTEAFF. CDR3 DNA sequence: TGTGCCAGCAGGAGGGGAGGGTTGAACACTGAAGCTTTCTTT.

In DNA, the CDR3 is TGTGCCACCAGCAGAGGAGGGCCAAATGGCTACACCTTC. It is translated as CATSRGGPNGYTF. This chain uses TRBV15 with TRBJ1-2, with no clear D. CDR1 and CDR2 from the germline V gene are LNHNV and YYDKDF (reference sequence). V lost 1 base to trimming and J lost 6 bases, with 9 bases between them. The CDR3 contains 13 residues.

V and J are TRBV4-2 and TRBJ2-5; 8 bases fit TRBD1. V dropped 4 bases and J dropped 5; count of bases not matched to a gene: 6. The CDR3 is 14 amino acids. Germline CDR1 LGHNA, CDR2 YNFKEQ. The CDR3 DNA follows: TGTGCCAGCAGCCCGACAGGGGTGCAGGAGACCCAGTACTTC. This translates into CASSPTGVQETQYF.

The CDR3 protein is CASSSDFLREQYF. For the CDR3, the DNA is TGTGCCAGCAGCAGCGATTTCCTGAGGGAGCAGTACTTC. The rearrangement uses TRBV6-6 and TRBJ2-7; D uncertain. V was shortened by 6 bases and J by 7 bases, with 16 bases between the two germline ends. Germline assignment: CDR1 MNHNY and CDR2 SVGAGI (reference sequence). The CDR3 extends over 13 amino acids.

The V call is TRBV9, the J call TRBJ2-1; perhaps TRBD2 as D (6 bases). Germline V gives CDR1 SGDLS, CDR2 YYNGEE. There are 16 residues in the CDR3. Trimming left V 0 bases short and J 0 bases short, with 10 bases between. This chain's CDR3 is CASSVAGVSSYNEQFF. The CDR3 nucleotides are TGTGCCAGCAGCGTAGCGGGGGTTAGCTCCTACAATGAGCAGTTCTTC.

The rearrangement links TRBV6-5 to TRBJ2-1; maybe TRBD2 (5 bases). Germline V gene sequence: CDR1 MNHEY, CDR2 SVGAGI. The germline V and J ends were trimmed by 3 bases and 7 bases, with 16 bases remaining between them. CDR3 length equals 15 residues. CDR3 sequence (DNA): TGTGCCAGCAGTTATGGATTCGGGGAAACGAATGAGCAGTTCTTC. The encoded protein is CASSYGFGETNEQFF.

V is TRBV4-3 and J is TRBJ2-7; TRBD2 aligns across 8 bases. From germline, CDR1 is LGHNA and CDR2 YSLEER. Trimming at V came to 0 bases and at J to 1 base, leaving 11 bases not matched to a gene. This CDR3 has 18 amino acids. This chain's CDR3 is CASSQDQGAIAGSYEQYF. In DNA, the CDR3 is TGCGCCAGCAGCCAAGATCAGGGTGCGATAGCGGGGTCCTACGAGCAGTACTTC.

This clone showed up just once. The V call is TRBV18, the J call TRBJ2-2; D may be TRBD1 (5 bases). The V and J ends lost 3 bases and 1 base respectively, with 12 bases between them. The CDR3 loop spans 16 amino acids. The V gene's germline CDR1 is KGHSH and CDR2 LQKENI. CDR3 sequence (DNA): TGTGCCAGCTCACCGATTTCTGACAGGAACACCGGGGAGCTGTTTTTT. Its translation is CASSPISDRNTGELFF.

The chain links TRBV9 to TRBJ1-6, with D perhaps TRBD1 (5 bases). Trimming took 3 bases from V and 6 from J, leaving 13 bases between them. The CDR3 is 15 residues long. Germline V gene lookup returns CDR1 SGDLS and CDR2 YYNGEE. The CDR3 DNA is TGTGCCAGCAGCGGGGCGGGGCGGAGTAATTCACCCCTCCACTTT. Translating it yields CASSGAGRSNSPLHF.

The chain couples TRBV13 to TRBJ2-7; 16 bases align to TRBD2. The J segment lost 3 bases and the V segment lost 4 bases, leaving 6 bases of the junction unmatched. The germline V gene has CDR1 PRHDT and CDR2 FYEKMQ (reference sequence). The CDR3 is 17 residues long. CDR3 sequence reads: CASSSGLAGGPYYEQYF. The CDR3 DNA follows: TGTGCCAGCAGCTCGGGACTAGCGGGGGGGCCGTACTACGAGCAGTACTTC. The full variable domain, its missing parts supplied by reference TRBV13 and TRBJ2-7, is AAGVIQSPRHLIKEKRETATLKCYPIPRHDTVYWYQQGPGQDPQFLISFYEKMQSDKGSIPDRFSAQQFSDYHSELNMSSLELGDSALYFCASSSGLAGGPYYEQYFGPGTRLTVT.

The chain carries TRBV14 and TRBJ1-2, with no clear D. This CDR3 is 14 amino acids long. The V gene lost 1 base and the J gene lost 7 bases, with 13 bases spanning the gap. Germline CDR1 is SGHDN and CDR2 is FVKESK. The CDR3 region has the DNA TGTGCCAGCAGCCAAGGGCAGCGGGGAACTGGCTACACCTTC. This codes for CASSQGQRGTGYTF.

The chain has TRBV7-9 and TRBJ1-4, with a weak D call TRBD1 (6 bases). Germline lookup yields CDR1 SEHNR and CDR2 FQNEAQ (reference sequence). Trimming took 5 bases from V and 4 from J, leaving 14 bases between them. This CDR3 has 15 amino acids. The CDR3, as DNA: TGTGCCAGCAGCCCAAGGGCAGGGGATAATGAAAAACTGTTTTTT. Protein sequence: CASSPRAGDNEKLFF.

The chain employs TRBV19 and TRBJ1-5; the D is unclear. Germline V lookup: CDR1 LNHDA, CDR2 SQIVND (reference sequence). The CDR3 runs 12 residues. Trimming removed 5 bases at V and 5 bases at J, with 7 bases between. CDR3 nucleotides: TGTGCCAGTAGTCCCCCGTATCAGCCCCAGCATTTT. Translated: CASSPPYQPQHF.

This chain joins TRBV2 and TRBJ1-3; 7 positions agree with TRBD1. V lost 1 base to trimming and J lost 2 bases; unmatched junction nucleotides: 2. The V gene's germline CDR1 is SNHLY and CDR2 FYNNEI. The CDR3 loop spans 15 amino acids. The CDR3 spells CASSEEGTAGNTIYF. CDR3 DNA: TGTGCCAGCAGTGAAGAGGGGACAGCTGGAAACACCATATATTTT.

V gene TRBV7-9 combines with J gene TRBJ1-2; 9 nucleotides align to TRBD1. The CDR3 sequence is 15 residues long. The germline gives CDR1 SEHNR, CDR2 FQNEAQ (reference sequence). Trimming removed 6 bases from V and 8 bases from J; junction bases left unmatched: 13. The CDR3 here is CASRPGTGRSGGYTF. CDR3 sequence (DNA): TGTGCCAGCAGACCCGGGACAGGGAGGTCGGGCGGCTACACCTTC.

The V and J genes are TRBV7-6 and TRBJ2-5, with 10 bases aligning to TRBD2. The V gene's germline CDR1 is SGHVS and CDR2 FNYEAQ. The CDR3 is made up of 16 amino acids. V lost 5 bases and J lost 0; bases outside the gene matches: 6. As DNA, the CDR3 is TGTGCCAGCAGCCCCCGGACTAGCGGCAACCAAGAGACCCAGTACTTC. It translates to CASSPRTSGNQETQYF.

As DNA, the CDR3 is TGTGCCAGCAGCCAAGAAGTAGCCCGGTCTAACTATGGCTACACCTTC. Encoded protein: CASSQEVARSNYGYTF. This chain uses TRBV4-2 with TRBJ1-2; D is unresolved. The CDR3 contains 16 residues. In germline, CDR1 is LGHNA, CDR2 YNFKEQ. V lost 0 bases and J 0 bases, leaving 11 bases between the germline ends.

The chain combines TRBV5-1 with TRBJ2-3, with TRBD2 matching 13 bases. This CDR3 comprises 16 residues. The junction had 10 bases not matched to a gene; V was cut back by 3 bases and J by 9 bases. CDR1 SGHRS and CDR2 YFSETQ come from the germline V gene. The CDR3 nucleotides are TGCGCCAGCAGCTCGACTGGACTAGCGGGGGCGGGGACGCAGTATTTT. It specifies CASSSTGLAGAGTQYF. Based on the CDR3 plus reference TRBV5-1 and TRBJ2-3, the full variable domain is KAGVTQTPRYLIKTRGQQVTLSCSPISGHRSVSWYQQTPGQGLQFLFEYFSETQRNKGNFPGRFSGRQFSNSRSEMNVSTLELGDSALYLCASSSTGLAGAGTQYFGPGTRLTVL.

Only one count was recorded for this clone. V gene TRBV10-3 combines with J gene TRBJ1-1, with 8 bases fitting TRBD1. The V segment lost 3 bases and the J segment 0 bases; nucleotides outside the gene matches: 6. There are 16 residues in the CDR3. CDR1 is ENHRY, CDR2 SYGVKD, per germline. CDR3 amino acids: CAISEGQGALNTEAFF. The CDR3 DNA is TGTGCCATCAGTGAAGGTCAGGGGGCCCTGAACACTGAAGCTTTCTTT.

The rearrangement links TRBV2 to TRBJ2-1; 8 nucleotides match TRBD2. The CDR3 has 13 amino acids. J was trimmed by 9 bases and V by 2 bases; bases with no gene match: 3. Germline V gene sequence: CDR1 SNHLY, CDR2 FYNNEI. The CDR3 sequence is CASSEPGLVEQFF. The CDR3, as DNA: TGTGCCAGCAGTGAACCGGGACTAGTTGAGCAGTTCTTC.

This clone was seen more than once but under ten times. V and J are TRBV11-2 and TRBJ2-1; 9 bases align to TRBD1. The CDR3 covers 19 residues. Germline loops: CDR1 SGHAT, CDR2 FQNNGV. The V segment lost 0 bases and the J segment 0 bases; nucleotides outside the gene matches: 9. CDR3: CASSLDNRGLRRSYNEQFF. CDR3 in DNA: TGTGCCAGCAGCTTAGATAACAGGGGGCTCCGTCGCTCCTACAATGAGCAGTTCTTC.

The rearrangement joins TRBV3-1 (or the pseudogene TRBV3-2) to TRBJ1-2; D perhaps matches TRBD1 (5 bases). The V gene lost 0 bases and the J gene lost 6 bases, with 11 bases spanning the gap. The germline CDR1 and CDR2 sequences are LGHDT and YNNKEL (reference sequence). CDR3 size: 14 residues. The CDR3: CASSQDRQSDGYTF. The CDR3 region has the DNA TGTGCCAGCAGCCAAGATCGACAGAGCGATGGCTACACCTTC.

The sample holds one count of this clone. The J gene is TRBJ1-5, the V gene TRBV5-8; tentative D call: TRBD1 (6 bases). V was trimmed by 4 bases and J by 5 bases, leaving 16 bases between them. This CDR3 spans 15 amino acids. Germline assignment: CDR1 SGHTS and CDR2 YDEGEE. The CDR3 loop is CASSRGTVEDQPQHF. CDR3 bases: TGTGCCAGCAGCAGGGGGACGGTGGAAGATCAGCCCCAGCATTTT.

CDR3 sequence reads: CASNTGLPLHF. The DNA for the CDR3 is TGTGCCAGCAACACAGGTTTACCCCTCCACTTT. The genes are TRBV6-5 and TRBJ1-6; a possible D gene is TRBD1 (5 bases). The CDR3 totals 11 residues. V was shortened by 7 bases and J by 12 bases, with 10 bases between the two germline ends. In germline, CDR1 is MNHEY, CDR2 SVGAGI.

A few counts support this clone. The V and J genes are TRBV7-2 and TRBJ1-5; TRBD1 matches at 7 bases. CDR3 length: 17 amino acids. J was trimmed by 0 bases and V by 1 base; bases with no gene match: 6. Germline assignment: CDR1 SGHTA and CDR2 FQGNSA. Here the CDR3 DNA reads TGTGCCAGCAGCTTAGACAGGGGAATGTATAGCAATCAGCCCCAGCATTTT. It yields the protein CASSLDRGMYSNQPQHF.